This T cell receptor beta chain was sequenced for a study of cytomegalovirus exposure and HLA in healthy donors (dated by TCRdb to between 2016 and 2019). In terms of the full investigation: The roughly 670 repertoires of the first cohort and the roughly 110 validation repertoires were produced on the same platform, according to a later analysis. The study aimed to test whether cataloging public T cell receptors could reveal signatures of past pathogen exposure. Besides the first cohort of approximately 710 subjects, a separate validation cohort made up of over 100 different subjects was used. The study combined high-throughput TCR immunosequencing, statistical association of individual TCRs with disease status, and machine learning to predict cytomegalovirus infection status. On the study overall, not on this receptor specifically: The classifier was reported to diagnose cytomegalovirus status with high specificity and sensitivity in both the original cohort and the validation cohort. In vitro tests confirmed that a few of the cytomegalovirus-associated TCR beta chains recognize cytomegalovirus antigens. Across donors, most TCR sequences were observed very rarely, whereas some public TCRs were present in many individuals. In the study, some 160 TCR beta chains were listed as associated with cytomegalovirus. Subsequent analysis determined that TCRs grouped into clusters in the first cohort also showed a tendency toward co-occurrence across the 120 or so validation repertoires, and 90% to 95% of cluster scores exceeded 0. The authors suggested that the approach could potentially be extended to other disease states and immunological phenotypes. All 120 or so repertoires were used to score co-occurrence in the validation cohort in a later analysis, because that analysis had no HLA typing for the cohort.

Preparation of the library involved the immunoSEQ multiplex PCR assay. Under the source paper's analysis protocol: A statistical classification framework was built to diagnose cytomegalovirus status from the catalog of TCR beta chain sequences. As stored in TCRdb, this immuneACCESS dataset retains in-frame rearrangements with V and J assigned. A fraction of the clones does not appear; measured against another copy, unresolved V genes explain less than half of the discrepancy, and the remainder lacks a known reason. Clone size and the V and J calls come from that table; the DNA yielded D and trimming. The sample table records about 160,000 clones; 88% of these occur just once. Together, the top ten hold 2.5% to 3.5% of the sample. The germline V gene yields MDHEN for CDR1 and SYDVKM for CDR2. Reading from cysteine to phenylalanine, the CDR3 counts 17 amino acids. The kept DNA is CDR3 alone, 51 bases in frame from the first base. A distance of 23 bases separates the germline ends of V and J, which lose 5 bases and 4 bases respectively.

Concerning this clone itself: Its antigen is unknown. One base away there is no much larger clone; base qualities are not given.

Separate from the approximately 670-subject first cohort, the validation cohort of around 130 subjects was the group to which the donors belonged. This chain is built from TRBV28 and TRBJ1-2; the D gene lacks a confident call. This clonotype originated in a man younger than 30 in good health and CMV-seronegative. Source material: PBMCs. Read as DNA, the sequence is TGTGCCAGCAGTCTCAGCAGTCTCAACAGTTTTGGCTATGGCTACACCTTC. Its protein reads: CASSLSSLNSFGYGYTF.